The entry below describes one T cell receptor (beta chain). TCRdb's table, derived via immunoSEQ multiplex PCR, lists solely in-frame clones and lacks some. Here the sample spans under 450,000 clones, about 89% being singletons. The data belong to a study of blood T cell repertoires in COVID-19. CDR1 SGHNT and CDR2 YYREEE come from the germline V gene (reference sequence). This CDR3 is 15 amino acids long. V lost 4 bases to trimming and J lost 6 bases; unmatched junction nucleotides: 9. This TCR came from a man aged 25-40 years who had recovered from COVID-19. V and J are TRBV5-4 and TRBJ2-3; 9 bases are shared with TRBD1. Input material: PBMCs or T cells enriched from blood (not recorded which). CDR3 nucleotide sequence: TGTGCCAGCAGCCCCGCCGGGACAGGGACCGATACGCAGTATTTT. The encoded protein is CASSPAGTGTDTQYF.